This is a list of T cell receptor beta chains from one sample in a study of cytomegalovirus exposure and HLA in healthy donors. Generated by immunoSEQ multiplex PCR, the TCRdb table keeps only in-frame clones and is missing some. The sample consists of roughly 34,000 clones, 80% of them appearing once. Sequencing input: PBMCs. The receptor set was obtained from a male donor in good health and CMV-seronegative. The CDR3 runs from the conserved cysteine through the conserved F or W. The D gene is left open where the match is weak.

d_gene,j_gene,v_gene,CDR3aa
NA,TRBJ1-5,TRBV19,CASSIPIRRANQPQHF
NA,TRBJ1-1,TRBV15,CATSSLDRSNTEAFF
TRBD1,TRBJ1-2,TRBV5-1,CASSRDRAGGYTF
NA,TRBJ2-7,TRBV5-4,CASSLTSYEQYF
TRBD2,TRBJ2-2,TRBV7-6,CASSSNPTSGGSPGELFF
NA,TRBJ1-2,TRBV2,CASSYSGGYTF
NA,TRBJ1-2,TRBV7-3,CASSLSQTWGGYTF
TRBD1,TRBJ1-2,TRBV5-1,CASSSRQGSFYGYTF
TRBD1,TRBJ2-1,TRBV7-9,CASSKDRAVNEQFF
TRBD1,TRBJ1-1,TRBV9,CASSPFTGTVNTEAFF
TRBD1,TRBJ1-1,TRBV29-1,CSVHGQVNTEAFF
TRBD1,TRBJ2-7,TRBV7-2,CASSRGRGQGYDEQYF
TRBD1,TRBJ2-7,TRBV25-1,CASSELTGPSGNEQYF
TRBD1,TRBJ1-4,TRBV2,CASSTPGQGREKLFF
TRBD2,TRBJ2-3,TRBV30,CAWKRLAGGTDTQYF
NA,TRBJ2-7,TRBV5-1,CASSFRGYEQYF
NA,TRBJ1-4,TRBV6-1,CASSERWARATNEKLFF
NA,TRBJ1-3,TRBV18,CASSPPGEVPSGNTIYF
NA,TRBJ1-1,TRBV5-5,CASSTRSILSNTEAFF
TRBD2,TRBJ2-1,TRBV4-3,CASSQDELAGVPYNEQFF
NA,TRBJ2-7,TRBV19,CASSIAQGIYEQYF
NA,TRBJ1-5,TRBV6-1,CASSEASDGNQPQHF
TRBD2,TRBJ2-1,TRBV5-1,CASSLGLADSYNEQFF
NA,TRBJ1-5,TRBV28,CASSLQGSLRGNQPQHF
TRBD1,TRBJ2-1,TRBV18,CASSPGQGRGNEQFF
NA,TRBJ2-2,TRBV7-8,CASSLMVGANTGELFF
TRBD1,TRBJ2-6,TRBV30,CAWKRGRTGANVLTF
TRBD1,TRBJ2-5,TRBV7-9,CASRKTGAQETQYF
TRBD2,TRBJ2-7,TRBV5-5,CASSVGGVEQYF
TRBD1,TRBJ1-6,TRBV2,CASSGLGGRSPLHF
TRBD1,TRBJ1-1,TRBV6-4,CASRVTGENTEAFF
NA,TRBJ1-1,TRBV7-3,CASSAGMNTEAFF
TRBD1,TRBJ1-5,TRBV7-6,CASSQAGGPQHF
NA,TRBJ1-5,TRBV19,CASSPHSNGKPQHF
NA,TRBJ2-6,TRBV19,CASTPGFQLTPSGANVLTF
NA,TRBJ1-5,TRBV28,CASSTLGEGPGFQSSNQPQHF
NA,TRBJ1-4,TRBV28,CASSLDGLLTATNEKLFF
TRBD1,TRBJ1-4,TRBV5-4,CASSLTGGGEEKLFF
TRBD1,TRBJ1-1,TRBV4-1,CASSQDAGTGAPGAFF
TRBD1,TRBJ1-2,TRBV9,CASSVYQGANYGYTF
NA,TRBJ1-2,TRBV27,CASSLSTGEGSGYTF
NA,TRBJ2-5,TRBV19,CASSITGAQETQYF
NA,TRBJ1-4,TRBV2,CASIDTGETNEKLFF
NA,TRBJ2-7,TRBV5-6,CASSSSFGKGFSYEQYF
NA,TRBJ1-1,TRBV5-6,CASSLALTEAFF